Shown below are 3 T cell receptor beta chains from a single sample sequenced in a study of blood T cell repertoires in COVID-19. Assay used: immunoSEQ multiplex PCR; TCRdb lists only in-frame clones, some missing. The data show over 150,000 clones, around four fifths seen once. Sequencing was carried out using peripheral blood. The receptors shown here come from a man aged 70-80 years with acute or convalescent COVID-19.

The chain has TRBV5-1 and TRBJ1-1, with 7 bases matching TRBD1. V gave up 7 bases and J gave up 4 bases; unmatched junction bases: 7. The CDR3 has 13 amino acids. From germline, CDR1 is SGHRS and CDR2 YFSETQ. The chain's CDR3 is CASQGQVITEAFF. CDR3 nucleotides: TGCGCCAGCCAAGGACAGGTAATCACTGAAGCTTTCTTT.

A note on this clone: Additional DNA sequences in this sample encode the identical CDR3. The chain is built from TRBV12-3 or TRBV12-4 and TRBJ1-1, with a weak D call TRBD1 (6 bases). CDR3 length: 13 amino acids. V shed 3 bases and J shed 1 base, with 6 bases lying between them. The CDR3 loop is CASSLTGNTEAFF. The CDR3 coding sequence is TGTGCCAGCAGTTTGACAGGGAACACTGAAGCTTTCTTT.

The CDR3 reads CASSVAGGANEQFF. In DNA, the CDR3 is TGTGCCAGCAGCGTAGCGGGAGGCGCCAATGAGCAGTTCTTC. The chain couples TRBV9 to TRBJ2-1, with 7 bases identical to TRBD2. Unmatched junction bases numbered 3, after V lost 0 bases and J lost 6 bases. Germline CDR1 SGDLS, CDR2 YYNGEE. The CDR3 is 14 residues long.